This TCR beta chain was observed in a study of Graves' ophthalmopathy and Graves' hyperthyroidism. Regarding the study as a whole: The majority of expanded thyroid clonotypes above 0.001 frequency also occurred in blood.

Beta-chain TCR CDR3 regions were amplified from RNA transcripts. Second-round multiplex PCR came after first-round RT-PCR with HTBI primers. A single record per CDR3 protein comes from TCRdb applying MiXCR to the multiplex PCR reads. The profile covers hundreds of thousands of distinct CDR3 sequences, with 22% appearing a single time and roughly 7.4% taken by the ten largest. CDR1 and CDR2 (germline): MDHEN, SYDVKM. Trimming cost V 6 bases and J 7 bases, with 18 bases left between them. The CDR3 runs 14 residues. Concerning this clonotype itself: Its antigen remains unknown.

The genes are TRBV28 and TRBJ1-2, with a weak D call TRBD1 (5 bases). The sequence was obtained from a woman aged 18-29 years with stable Graves' hyperthyroidism. Some clones in this sample may be carry-over from other donors' samples. Sequencing used peripheral blood. The CDR3 loop reads CASRIQARVRGYTF. The CDR3 bases are TGTGCCAGCAGAATACAGGCGCGTGTTCGTGGCTACACCTTC.